Each of the 2 T cell receptor beta chains below was sequenced from the same sample in a study of beta chain features in type 1 diabetes. Expressed TCRB transcripts got sequenced, as all isolated RNA was reverse transcribed. TCRdb's copy holds only in-frame clones and misses some; the assay was immunoSEQ multiplex PCR. The sample has under 900,000 clones, 15% to 20% seen once; the top ten hold around 0.02%. The sequenced material came from naive CD4+ T cells from blood. The receptor set was obtained from a woman younger than 35 in good health.

The chain carries TRBV28 and TRBJ1-5; D perhaps matches TRBD1 (6 bases). Trimming cost V 10 bases and J 4 bases, with 20 bases left between them. The CDR3 has 15 amino acids. CDR1 MDHEN and CDR2 SYDVKM come from the germline V gene. The CDR3 sequence: CATCPRGLRNQPQHF. CDR3 nucleotide sequence: TGTGCCACTTGCCCGAGGGGGTTGAGGAATCAGCCCCAGCATTTT.

This clone was detected a few times. The chain employs TRBV7-3 and TRBJ2-2; D is perhaps TRBD1 (5 bases). V was clipped by 5 bases and J by 0 bases, with 13 bases between them. The CDR3 runs to 16 residues. Per germline, CDR1 SGHTA and CDR2 FQGTGA. CDR3 amino acids: CASSVQGPANTGELFF. The CDR3 region has the DNA TGTGCCAGCAGCGTTCAGGGTCCCGCGAACACCGGGGAGCTGTTTTTT.